This T cell receptor beta chain was identified in a study of tissue T cells after allogeneic stem cell transplantation. The germline V gene encodes CDR1 LGHNA and CDR2 YSYQKL. This CDR3 has 15 residues. J lost 1 base, V lost 1 base, and 0 bases had no gene match. Some clones are missing from TCRdb's copy, which holds only in-frame ones; the method was immunoSEQ multiplex PCR. The sample comprises 40,000 to 60,000 clones, approximately 73% of which are singletons, and approximately 0.7% rests with the top ten. A word on this clone: Its matching antigen is unknown. Gene names are mouse gene names. The CDR3 is cut off 1 residue early in the read; its end comes from the germline J gene.

Study observations and caveats: Anatomically similar tissues had similar TCR repertoires within each patient. In patients and mice, blood and spleen missed much of tissue repertoire. Sampling depth was limited, and the cohort was small and clinically varied.

Sequencing used sorted cells pooled from one or two spleens. The genes are TRBV2 and TRBJ2-3; the match to TRBD2 covers 9 bases. The source is a pool of C57BL/6 mice in good health. The CDR3 loop reads CASSQGLGGAETLYF. The CDR3 DNA, read in part, is TGTGCCAGCAGCCAAGGACTGGGGGGTGCAGAAACGCTGTAT.